Detailed here is one T cell receptor beta chain. This clonotype was seen more than once but under ten times. The antigen it binds to is not known. No qualities accompany the bases; no much larger clone lies one base away. The CDR3 runs 14 residues from the cysteine to the phenylalanine. Just CDR3 DNA is preserved here, 42 bases in frame from base 1. V loses 5 bases of germline sequence and J loses 6 bases, and the interval between the two ends is 13 bases. The germline V gene specifies SGHVS as CDR1 and FNYEAQ as CDR2. The sample belongs to a study of T-cell reconstitution after alpha-beta-depleted transplantation in children (dated by TCRdb to the mid-2010s). Broadly, across the study: T-cell immune reconstitution after TCRalphabeta/CD19-depleted allogeneic hematopoietic cell transplantation in children was quantitatively tracked in the study by means of TCR repertoire profiling. The study at large found these results: Apparently early alphabetaT-cell count recovery about two months after transplant reportedly relied on only several hundred rapidly expanded clones derived from non-depleted graft cells. In some patients, high TCRbeta diversity at day 60 was attributed to recipient T cells and intrathymic progenitors that had survived conditioning. Hyperexpanded clone frequencies declined over subsequent months; after one year, T-cell counts and TCRbeta diversity were mostly attributed to newly produced T cells.

Libraries were prepared through PCR. For sequencing, an Illumina HiSeq 2500 was employed. To normalize quantification of the TCRbeta repertoire, the TCR libraries were built with molecular barcoding that relied on unique molecular identifiers. The public reads were run again by TCRdb, first through fastp at Q25 and then through MiXCR, and only productive beta chains were kept. Rows are combined by CDR3 protein, so each entry shows the most common genes and DNA. The sample table contains 700,000 to 950,000 distinct CDR3 sequences; only one count was recorded for 16% of them. The top ten constitute roughly 5% of the sample. Interpreted using the paper, the treatment or condition label stands for: allogeneic hematopoietic cell transplantation with graft depleted of TCRalphabeta T cells and CD19 B cells. The transplant recipients were children given TCRalphabeta/CD19-depleted allogeneic hematopoietic cell grafts.

The sample in question was PBMCs, mostly from graft donor cells, obtained 360 days after TCRalphabeta/CD19-depleted stem cell transplant. The source is a male patient under 18 who had a stem cell transplant for acute lymphoblastic leukemia, so the T cells may come from the graft donor. The chain is encoded by TRBV7-6 joined to TRBJ2-2, with no confident D gene call. The sequenced DNA: TGTGCCAGCAGCACGTACAGTGGACCCGGGGAGCTGTTTTTT. This yields the protein CASSTYSGPGELFF.